One and the same sample provided the 28 T cell receptor beta chains below, sequenced in a study of blood T cell repertoires in COVID-19. Method: immunoSEQ multiplex PCR; TCRdb's copy keeps in-frame clones and lacks some. The repertoire holds 70,000 or so clones, with roughly 80% as singletons. Material for sequencing was peripheral blood. These receptors originate from a man between 45 and 60 years old with COVID-19, enrolled during active disease.

The chain couples TRBV6-1 to TRBJ2-7, with 10 bases aligning to TRBD1. The germline gives CDR1 MNHNS, CDR2 SASEGT. The V segment lost 2 bases and the J segment 2 bases; nucleotides outside the gene matches: 3. The CDR3 runs 15 residues. The CDR3 loop is CASSERDRGPYEQYF. Written as DNA, the CDR3 is TGTGCCAGCAGTGAACGGGACAGGGGTCCCTACGAGCAGTACTTC.

The V and J genes are TRBV4-2 and TRBJ2-1; no clear D gene. The V end was cut by 2 bases, the J end by 7 bases, with 12 bases between. The CDR3 covers 14 residues. The germline gives CDR1 LGHNA, CDR2 YNFKEQ. The CDR3, as DNA: TGTGCCAGCAGCCAATGGCCCGTAAAGAATGAGCAGTTCTTC. Its translation is CASSQWPVKNEQFF.

CDR3 in amino acids: CASSLTGNYEQYF. The CDR3 region has the DNA TGCGCCAGCAGCTTGACGGGAAACTACGAGCAGTACTTC. This rearrangement joins TRBV5-1 to TRBJ2-7; a weak D match, TRBD2 (5 bases). The ends were cut back, 1 base at V and 3 bases at J, with 8 bases in the middle. This CDR3 spans 13 amino acids. Germline loops: CDR1 SGHRS, CDR2 YFSETQ.

This clone was seen a few times. The rearrangement uses TRBV19 and TRBJ1-5; 7 bases are a match to TRBD1. After removal of 5 bases from V and 1 base from J, the junction contained 5 bases not matched to a gene. Germline V gene data show CDR1 as LNHDA and CDR2 as SQIVND (reference sequence). The CDR3 is made up of 15 amino acids. For the CDR3, the DNA is TGTGCCAGTAGTCTCCAGGGGGTGAGCAATCAGCCCCAGCATTTT. This gives the protein CASSLQGVSNQPQHF.

This clone has a single count. V is TRBV28 and J is TRBJ2-7, with unresolved D. V lost 2 bases, J lost 3 bases, and 11 bases lay in between. The germline CDR1 and CDR2 sequences are MDHEN and SYDVKM. This CDR3 has 14 residues. CDR3 nucleotide sequence: TGTGCCAGCAGTTTAACCGAAACCTACTACGAGCAGTACTTC. The encoded protein is CASSLTETYYEQYF.

The rearrangement uses TRBV5-1 and TRBJ2-1, with 10 bases aligning to TRBD2. V was clipped by 2 bases and J by 7 bases; unmatched bases: 6. The length of the CDR3 is 15 residues. The germline CDR1 and CDR2 sequences are SGHRS and YFSETQ. Written as DNA, the CDR3 is TGCGCCAGCAGCTTCTCTAGCGGGAGAGGGAATGAGCAGTTCTTC. Protein product: CASSFSSGRGNEQFF.

This chain joins TRBV29-1 and TRBJ1-1, with 7 positions matching TRBD1. V was pared by 5 bases and J by 1 base, with 4 bases of the junction left unmatched. CDR1 is SQVTM, CDR2 ANQGSEA, per germline. This CDR3 is 13 amino acids long. CDR3 sequence (DNA): TGCAGCGTTTACAGGGGAAGGAACACTGAAGCTTTCTTT. It encodes CSVYRGRNTEAFF. Variable domain in full (rest from reference TRBV29-1 and TRBJ1-1): SAVISQKPSRDICQRGTSLTIQCQVDSQVTMMFWYRQQPGQSLTLIATANQGSEATYESGFVIDKFPISRPNLTFSTLTVSNMSPEDSSIYLCSVYRGRNTEAFFGQGTRLTVV.

This chain links TRBV30 with TRBJ1-2; the D is unclear. V lost 0 bases and J 6 bases, leaving 8 bases between the germline ends. Germline V gives CDR1 GTSNPN, CDR2 SVGIG (reference sequence). The CDR3 length is 12 residues. CDR3 in amino acids: CAWSVSPDGYTF. Here the CDR3 DNA reads TGTGCCTGGAGTGTAAGCCCGGATGGCTACACCTTC.

This clone was seen ten or more times. The rearrangement uses TRBV11-2 and TRBJ1-6; D remains unclear. Germline V CDR1 and CDR2: SGHAT, FQNNGV. V was shortened by 1 base and J by 11 bases, with 15 bases between the two germline ends. This CDR3 is built from 15 residues. The CDR3 bases are TGTGCCAGCAGCTTAGTTTCTGGGCCCCAAACACCCCTCCACTTT. This codes for CASSLVSGPQTPLHF.

The sample holds one count of this clone. V gene TRBV2 combines with J gene TRBJ2-3, with 8 bases lining up with TRBD1. With V trimmed by 6 bases and J by 1 base, 6 bases remained unmatched. There are 15 residues in the CDR3. Germline V gene lookup returns CDR1 SNHLY and CDR2 FYNNEI. The CDR3 reads CASRTAGGGTDTQYF. The CDR3 DNA reads as TGTGCCAGCAGAACTGCAGGGGGCGGCACAGATACGCAGTATTTT.

The rearrangement links TRBV4-2 to TRBJ1-1, with D maybe TRBD1 (6 bases). The CDR3 extends over 15 amino acids. Germline-derived CDR1 and CDR2 are LGHNA and YNFKEQ. Trimming left V 1 base short and J 4 bases short, with 13 bases between. The CDR3 spells CASSQGPGAGTEAFF. The CDR3 DNA follows: TGTGCCAGCAGCCAAGGGCCAGGGGCCGGCACTGAAGCTTTCTTT.

This rearrangement joins TRBV28 to TRBJ2-7, with D possibly matching TRBD2 (5 bases). V gave up 6 bases and J gave up 4 bases, with 19 bases separating them. The CDR3 is 15 residues long. Looked up from germline, CDR1 is MDHEN and CDR2 is SYDVKM. CDR3 bases: TGTGCCAGCAGCCCTATTGAGAGGGTTAGGTACGAGCAGTACTTC. Translation: CASSPIERVRYEQYF. Supplemented by reference TRBV28 and TRBJ2-7, the full variable domain reads DVKVTQSSRYLVKRTGEKVFLECVQDMDHENMFWYRQDPGLGLRLIYFSYDVKMKEKGDIPEGYSVSREKKERFSLILESASTNQTSMYLCASSPIERVRYEQYFGPGTRLTVT.

The chain uses TRBV7-2 and TRBJ2-7; TRBD2 matches at 10 bases. Unmatched junction bases numbered 9, after V lost 5 bases and J lost 5 bases. Germline V gene lookup returns CDR1 SGHTA and CDR2 FQGNSA. The CDR3 contains 15 residues. CDR3 sequence (DNA): TGTGCCAGCAGCCTTTCAAGCGGGAGGGCCGACGAGCAGTACTTC. Translating gives CASSLSSGRADEQYF.

V usage is TRBV19 and J usage is TRBJ1-2; 8 bases map to TRBD1. V gave up 5 bases and J gave up 1 base; unmatched junction bases: 15. Per the germline V gene, CDR1 is LNHDA and CDR2 is SQIVND (reference sequence). The CDR3 is 18 amino acids. The CDR3 nucleotides are TGTGCCAGTAGTCTGACAGGGGACCCTATAATGCTTAACTATGGCTACACCTTC. Its translation is CASSLTGDPIMLNYGYTF.

The chain has TRBV29-1 and TRBJ2-3; 8 bases fit TRBD1. The CDR3 length is 14 residues. Trimming removed 1 base from V and 0 bases from J; junction bases left unmatched: 0. Germline V gene data show CDR1 as SQVTM and CDR2 as ANQGSEA. CDR3: CSVEGTGSTDTQYF. CDR3 DNA sequence: TGCAGCGTTGAAGGGACAGGGAGCACAGATACGCAGTATTTT.

The chain couples TRBV5-5 to TRBJ1-6; 9 positions agree with TRBD1. From germline, CDR1 is SGHKS and CDR2 YYEKEE (reference sequence). The CDR3 runs 14 residues. Trimming at V came to 3 bases and at J to 8 bases, leaving 3 bases not matched to a gene. CDR3 coding DNA: TGTGCCAGCAGCTGGGACAGGGAGGATTCACCCCTCCACTTT. Protein sequence: CASSWDREDSPLHF.

V is TRBV10-1 and J is TRBJ1-5, with D perhaps TRBD1 (6 bases). This CDR3 has 16 amino acids. The germline gives CDR1 WNHNN, CDR2 SYGVQD (reference sequence). Trimming shortened V by 2 bases and J by 0 bases, and 11 bases separated the two germline ends. DNA of the CDR3: TGCGCCAGCAGTGAGCCGACAGGTAATAGCAATCAGCCCCAGCATTTT. Amino acid sequence: CASSEPTGNSNQPQHF.

This chain joins TRBV18 and TRBJ1-1, with 8 positions matching TRBD1. The CDR3 extends over 15 amino acids. The ends lost 6 bases at V and 2 bases at J; junction bases unmatched: 8. CDR1 is KGHSH and CDR2 is LQKENI in the germline V gene. The CDR3 spells CASSPGTGTNTEAFF. The DNA of the CDR3 is TGTGCCAGCTCTCCAGGGACAGGTACAAACACTGAAGCTTTCTTT.

The sample holds many counts of this clone. This sample also contains other DNA sequences that code for the same CDR3. CDR3 nucleotide sequence: TGTGCCAGCAGCCAGAGACAACTAGCGGGAGAGGTTACAGATACGCAGTATTTT. This gives the protein CASSQRQLAGEVTDTQYF. This chain joins TRBV4-2 and TRBJ2-3, with 11 nucleotides matching TRBD2. V dropped 3 bases and J dropped 3; count of bases not matched to a gene: 11. CDR1 LGHNA and CDR2 YNFKEQ come from the germline V gene. The CDR3 spans 18 residues.

The chain carries TRBV19 and TRBJ2-1, with TRBD2 matching over 9 bases. CDR1 and CDR2 from the germline V gene are LNHDA and SQIVND (reference sequence). V dropped 3 bases and J dropped 6; count of bases not matched to a gene: 12. The CDR3 consists of 17 residues. The CDR3 sequence: CASSIGLAGVGGNEQFF. The DNA for the CDR3 is TGTGCCAGTAGTATCGGGTTAGCGGGAGTCGGCGGCAATGAGCAGTTCTTC.

This clone was observed a single time. This sequence joins TRBV19 and TRBJ2-1; 10 nucleotides line up with TRBD2. From germline, CDR1 is LNHDA and CDR2 SQIVND (reference sequence). The CDR3 sequence is 18 residues long. J gave up 7 bases and V 1 base, and 13 bases lay outside the gene matches. The CDR3, as DNA: TGTGCCAGTAGTATAGTCAGGGCCAGCGGGAGGGCCACTAATGAGCAGTTCTTC. It codes for CASSIVRASGRATNEQFF.

The V call is TRBV27, the J call TRBJ1-5; 8 nucleotides align to TRBD1. Germline trimming cut 5 bases from V and 3 bases from J; bases unmatched to any gene: 6. The CDR3 runs to 15 residues. CDR1 is MNHEY and CDR2 is SMNVEV in the germline V gene (reference sequence). The CDR3 sequence: CASSKDRGVNQPQHF. In DNA form, the CDR3 reads TGTGCCAGCAGTAAAGACAGGGGCGTCAATCAGCCCCAGCATTTT.

This rearrangement joins TRBV5-6 to TRBJ1-6; 8 bases fit TRBD1. Germline V gene sequence: CDR1 SGHDT, CDR2 YYEEEE. This CDR3 is built from 15 residues. Trimming removed 4 bases from V and 5 bases from J; junction bases left unmatched: 5. The CDR3 sequence: CASSAYRGNNSPLHF. In nucleotides, the CDR3 is TGTGCCAGCAGCGCCTACAGGGGGAATAATTCACCCCTCCACTTT.

The chain is built from TRBV5-1 and TRBJ1-6, with TRBD1 identical over 9 bases. The CDR3 is 15 amino acids. Germline V gene sequence: CDR1 SGHRS, CDR2 YFSETQ. V lost 3 bases to trimming and J lost 13 bases; unmatched junction nucleotides: 11. The DNA for the CDR3 is TGCGCCAGCAGCTCACAAACCGGACAGGGGCGTCCCCTCCACTTT. Translation gives CASSSQTGQGRPLHF.

The CDR3: CASIGGEGQPQHF. DNA of the CDR3: TGTGCCAGCATCGGTGGAGAGGGTCAGCCCCAGCATTTT. The chain is built from TRBV2 and TRBJ1-5; D gene uncertain. Deletions cut 7 bases from V and 6 bases from J, with 13 bases between. Per germline, CDR1 SNHLY and CDR2 FYNNEI. This CDR3 spans 13 amino acids. The full variable domain, completed using reference TRBV2 and TRBJ1-5, is EPEVTQTPSHQVTQMGQEVILRCVPISNHLYFYWYRQILGQKVEFLVSFYNNEISEKSEIFDDQFSVERPDGSNFTLKIRSTKLEDSAMYFCASIGGEGQPQHFGDGTRLSIL.

This rearrangement joins TRBV7-2 to TRBJ2-3; the D gene is possibly TRBD2 (6 bases). V was clipped by 2 bases and J by 8 bases, with 17 bases between them. Germline-derived CDR1 and CDR2 are SGHTA and FQGNSA. This CDR3 has 15 amino acids. The DNA of the CDR3 is TGTGCCAGCAGCTTATGGGACTGGGAGCAGGGTACGCAGTATTTT. Its translation: CASSLWDWEQGTQYF.

This chain links TRBV3-1 (or the pseudogene TRBV3-2) with TRBJ2-1; 13 nucleotides agree with TRBD2. V trimming: 5 bases; J trimming: 8 bases; junction bases outside the gene matches: 15. Germline loops: CDR1 LGHDT, CDR2 YNNKEL (reference sequence). The CDR3 length is 18 residues. In DNA, the CDR3 is TGTGCCAGCAGCAAGGACCCAAAACTAGCGGGAGGGCCCGATGAGCAGTTCTTC. It is translated as CASSKDPKLAGGPDEQFF.

A remark on this clone: The same CDR3 arises from other DNA sequences in this sample as well. V usage is TRBV30 and J usage is TRBJ2-7, with D uncertain. The CDR3 contains 12 residues. CDR1 GTSNPN and CDR2 SVGIG come from the germline V gene (reference sequence). V lost 0 bases, J lost 3 bases, and 6 bases lay in between. CDR3 loop: CAWSVRGYEQYF. CDR3 sequence (DNA): TGTGCCTGGAGTGTAAGAGGCTACGAGCAGTACTTC.